This T cell receptor (beta chain) was sequenced for a study of T cell responses to AZD1222 COVID-19 vaccine (dated by TCRdb to about 2021). Study-wide context: A total of 230 to 250 trial participants underwent TCR sequencing, of whom about 210 received two doses of AZD1222 and 26 received two doses of the MenACWY control vaccine. Trial participants were enrolled into age subgroups of 18-55, 56-69 and 70-plus years, which contained around 140, 26 and 57 TCR-sequenced participants, respectively.

Comment on this clone: What this receptor recognizes is not known. Base quality data are lacking; no much larger clone is found one base away.

Beyond this particular receptor, the publication reports: The vaccine-associated CD4 TCRs covered the entire spike protein, and the dominant responses fell in regions 160-218 and 743-854. Because no day 14 peak-response samples were available, repertoires were characterized only after the peak T cell response. Participants were mostly white British and included more females than males, and it was suggested by the authors that clonal diversity may have been underestimated. Reportedly, almost half of the unique spike-specific TCRs recognized epitopes lying outside the regions that are mutated in the B.1.351 and B.1.1.7 variants. After two AZD1222 doses, spike-specific TCR breadth and depth were significantly higher than at day 0 and than in MenACWY recipients. Conclusions about previously exposed vaccinees are limited because only 5 or 6 AZD1222 recipients were SARS-CoV-2 seropositive at baseline. In the small 56-69-year group, the increase in depth fell short of significance, most likely because of low power.

The CDR3 regions of human TCRbeta chains were analyzed by immunosequencing. Per the authors' processing: Repertoire TCRs were matched against a reference library of SARS-CoV-2-specific TCRs generated with the MIRA antigen-specificity platform. Breadth was defined as the fraction of unique TCRs that were SARS-CoV-2-associated, and depth was defined as the fraction of total T cells that were SARS-CoV-2-associated. Using the MIRA data, every spike-specific TCR was mapped to the spike region that the TCR reacted to and assigned to either a CD4 or a CD8 class. Log10-transformed breadth and depth values were compared by one-way ANOVA with Sidak's multiple comparisons tests. Drawn from immuneACCESS, this table holds only the in-frame rearrangements with V and J called that TCRdb kept. Clones are partly lost; checked studies trace under half to an unresolved V gene and leave the rest unexplained. D and trimming were read from the DNA, whereas the V and J calls and clone size are those reported in that table. This sample is represented by over 100,000 clones; roughly 85% of them were singletons. Approximately 8% of the sample is in the top ten clones.

The CDR3 runs 15 residues from the cysteine to the phenylalanine. The read is trimmed to its CDR3 DNA, 45 bases read in frame from base 1. According to the germline V gene, CDR1 reads SGDLS and CDR2 reads YYNGEE. Between the V and J ends, shortened by 3 bases and 2 bases respectively, the junction contains 14 bases. The intended sense of this specimen's time point label: about 28 days (+/-7) after the second vaccine dose. What this sample's treatment or condition label stands for: meningococcal conjugate vaccine given as trial control. Samples from vaccinated people were obtained from the UK trials COV001 and COV002, which included a single-blind randomized controlled phase 2/3 trial of AZD1222 (ChAdOx1 nCoV-19) in healthy adults. Trial participant PBMC samples were collected at day 0 and day 28 after the second dose for TCRbeta chain sequencing.

Recombination joined TRBV9 with TRBJ1-2, with the D gene uncertain. This receptor was identified in an adult who received the MenACWY meningococcal vaccine as a control. The sequencing here drew on peripheral blood, taken 28 days after the second dose of the MenACWY control vaccine. The CDR3 protein is CASSATPGGNYGYTF. The bases read TGTGCCAGCAGCGCGACCCCCGGAGGCAACTATGGCTACACCTTC. Full variable domain (CDR3 extended with the reference TRBV9 and TRBJ1-2 proteins): DSGVTQTPKHLITATGQRVTLRCSPRSGDLSVYWYQQSLDQGLQFLIQYYNGEERAKGNILERFSAQQFPDLHSELNLSSLELGDSALYFCASSATPGGNYGYTFGSGTRLTVV.